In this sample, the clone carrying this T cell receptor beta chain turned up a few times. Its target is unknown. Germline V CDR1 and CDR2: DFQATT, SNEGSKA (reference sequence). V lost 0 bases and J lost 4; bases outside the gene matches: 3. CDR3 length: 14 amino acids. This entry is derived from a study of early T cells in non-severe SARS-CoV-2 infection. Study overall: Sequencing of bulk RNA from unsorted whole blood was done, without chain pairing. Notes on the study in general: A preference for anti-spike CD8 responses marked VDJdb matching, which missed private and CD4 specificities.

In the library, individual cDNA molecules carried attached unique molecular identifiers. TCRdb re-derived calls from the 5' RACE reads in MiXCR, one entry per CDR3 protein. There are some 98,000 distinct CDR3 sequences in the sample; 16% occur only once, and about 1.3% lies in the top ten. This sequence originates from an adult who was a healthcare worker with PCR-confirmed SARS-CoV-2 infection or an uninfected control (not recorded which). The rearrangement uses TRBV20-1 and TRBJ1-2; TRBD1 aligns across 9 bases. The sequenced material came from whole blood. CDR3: CSARDRTGAYGYTF. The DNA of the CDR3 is TGCAGTGCTAGAGACCGGACAGGGGCCTATGGCTACACCTTC.